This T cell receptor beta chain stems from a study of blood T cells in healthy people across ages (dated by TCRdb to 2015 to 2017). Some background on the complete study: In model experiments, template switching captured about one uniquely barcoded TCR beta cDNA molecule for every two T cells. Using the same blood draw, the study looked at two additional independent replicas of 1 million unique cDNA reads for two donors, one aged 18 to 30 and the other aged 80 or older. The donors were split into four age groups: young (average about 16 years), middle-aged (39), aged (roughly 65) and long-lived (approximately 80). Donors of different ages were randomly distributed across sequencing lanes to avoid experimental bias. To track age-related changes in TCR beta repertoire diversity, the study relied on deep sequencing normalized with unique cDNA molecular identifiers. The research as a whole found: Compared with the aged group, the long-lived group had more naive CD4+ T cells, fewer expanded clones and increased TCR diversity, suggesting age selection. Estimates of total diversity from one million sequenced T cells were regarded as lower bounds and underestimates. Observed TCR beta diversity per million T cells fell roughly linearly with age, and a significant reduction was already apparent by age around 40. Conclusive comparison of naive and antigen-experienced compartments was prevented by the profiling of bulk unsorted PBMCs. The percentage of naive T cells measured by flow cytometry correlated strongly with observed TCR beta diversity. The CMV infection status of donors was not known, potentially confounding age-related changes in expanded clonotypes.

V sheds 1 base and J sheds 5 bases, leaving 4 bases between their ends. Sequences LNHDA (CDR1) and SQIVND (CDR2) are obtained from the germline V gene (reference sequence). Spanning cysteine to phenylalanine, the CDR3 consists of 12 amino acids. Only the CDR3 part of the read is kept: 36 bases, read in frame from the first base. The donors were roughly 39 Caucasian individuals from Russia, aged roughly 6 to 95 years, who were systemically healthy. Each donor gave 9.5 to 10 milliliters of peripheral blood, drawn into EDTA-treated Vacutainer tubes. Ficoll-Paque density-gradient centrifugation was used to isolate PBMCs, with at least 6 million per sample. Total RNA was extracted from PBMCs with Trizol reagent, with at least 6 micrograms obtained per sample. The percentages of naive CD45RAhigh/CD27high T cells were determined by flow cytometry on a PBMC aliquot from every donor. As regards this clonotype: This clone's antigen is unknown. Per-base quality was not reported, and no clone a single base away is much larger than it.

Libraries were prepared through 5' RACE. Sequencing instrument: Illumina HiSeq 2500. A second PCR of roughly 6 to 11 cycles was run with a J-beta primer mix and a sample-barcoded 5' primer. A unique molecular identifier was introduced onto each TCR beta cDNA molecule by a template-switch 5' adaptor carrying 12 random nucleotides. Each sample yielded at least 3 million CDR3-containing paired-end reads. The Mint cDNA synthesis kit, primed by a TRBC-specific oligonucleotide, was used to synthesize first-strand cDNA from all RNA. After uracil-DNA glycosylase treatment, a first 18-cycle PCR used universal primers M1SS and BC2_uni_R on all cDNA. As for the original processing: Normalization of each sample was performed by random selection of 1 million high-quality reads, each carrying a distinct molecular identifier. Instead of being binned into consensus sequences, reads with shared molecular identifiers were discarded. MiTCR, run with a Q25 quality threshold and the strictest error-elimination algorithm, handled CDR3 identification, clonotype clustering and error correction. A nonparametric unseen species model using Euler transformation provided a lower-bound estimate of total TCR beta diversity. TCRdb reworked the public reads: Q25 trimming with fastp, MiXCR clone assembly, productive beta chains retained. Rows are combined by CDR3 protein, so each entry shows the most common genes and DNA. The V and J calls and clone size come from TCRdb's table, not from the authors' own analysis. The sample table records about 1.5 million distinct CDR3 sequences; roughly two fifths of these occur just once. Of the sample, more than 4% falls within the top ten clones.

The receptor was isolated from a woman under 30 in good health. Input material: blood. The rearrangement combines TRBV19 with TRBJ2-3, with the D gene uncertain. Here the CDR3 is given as CASSIGRDTQYF. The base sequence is TGTGCCAGTAGTATAGGGAGAGATACGCAGTATTTT.